These T cell receptor beta chains were read from a single sample in a study of blood T cell repertoires in COVID-19. TCRdb keeps only in-frame clones here, not all; method: immunoSEQ multiplex PCR. Here the sample spans approximately 230,000 clones, roughly 85% being singletons. Source material: peripheral blood. These receptor sequences come from a man younger than 35 with active or convalescent COVID-19. Both conserved end residues are part of each CDR3. D genes are given only for firm matches. For some rows the clone size is stated as once, few or many, or as a class when expanded; others skip it.

j_call d_call v_call clone_size cdr3_aa cdr3_nt
TRBJ2-1 TRBD1 TRBV11-3 . CASSLDGTGGNEQFF TGTGCCAGCAGCTTAGATGGGACAGGGGGCAATGAGCAGTTCTTC
TRBJ1-1 . TRBV7-9 . CASSFEGWAFF TGTGCCAGCAGCTTTGAGGGCTGGGCTTTCTTT
TRBJ1-6 TRBD1 TRBV6-5 . CASSPRGLGSPLHF TGTGCCAGCAGCCCCAGGGGGTTGGGTTCACCCCTCCACTTT
TRBJ2-3 . TRBV10-1 . CASSGTGGSTDTQYF TGCGCCAGCAGTGGGACCGGGGGTAGCACAGATACGCAGTATTTT
TRBJ1-5 . TRBV5-4 . CASSSAGSNQPQHF TGTGCCAGCAGCTCGGCGGGGAGCAATCAGCCCCAGCATTTT
TRBJ1-2 . TRBV6-1 once CASSGARGQSTYGYTF TGTGCCAGCAGTGGGGCTCGAGGACAGAGTACCTATGGCTACACCTTC
TRBJ2-1 . TRBV6-1 . CASSEGTNYNEQFF TGTGCCAGCAGTGAAGGGACAAACTACAATGAGCAGTTCTTC
TRBJ1-4 . TRBV6-6 . CATLQGLDEKLFF TGTGCCACCTTACAGGGCTTAGATGAAAAACTGTTTTTT
TRBJ2-5 . TRBV30 . CAWSPRVGLLRSQETQYF TGTGCCTGGAGTCCTCGTGTTGGACTGTTAAGGTCCCAAGAGACCCAGTACTTC
TRBJ2-3 TRBD2 TRBV4-3 . CASSQDRLAGGRTDTQYF TGCGCCAGCAGCCAAGACAGACTAGCGGGGGGTCGAACAGATACGCAGTATTTT
TRBJ2-7 . TRBV10-3 . CAISIVDTSYEQYF TGTGCCATCAGTATAGTCGACACCTCCTACGAGCAGTACTTC
TRBJ2-7 . TRBV18 . CASSPPPSSRLSVSEQYF TGTGCCAGCTCACCACCACCCTCCTCCAGGCTATCGGTCTCCGAGCAGTACTTC
TRBJ2-7 TRBD2 TRBV30 . CAWSVGTSGAYEQYF TGTGCCTGGAGTGTGGGGACTAGCGGGGCCTACGAGCAGTACTTC
TRBJ2-3 TRBD2 TRBV13 . CASSQVGLAGTTDTQYF TGTGCCAGCAGCCAGGTCGGCCTAGCGGGGACCACAGATACGCAGTATTTT
TRBJ2-3 TRBD2 TRBV7-3 . CASSPSGRGDTQYF TGTGCCAGCAGCCCTAGCGGGAGAGGGGATACGCAGTATTTT
TRBJ1-1 . TRBV14 . CASSRRGTEAFF TGTGCCAGCAGCCGACGGGGCACTGAAGCTTTCTTT